The source of this T cell receptor beta chain is a study of vaccination effects on CD4 cells after COVID-19. Overall study context: Every participant took two doses of the BNT162b2 or mRNA-1273 vaccine.

CDR1 is SGHRS, CDR2 YFSETQ, per germline. This CDR3 region has 15 residues. The germline V and J ends were trimmed by 2 bases and 6 bases, with 14 bases remaining between them. Overall study results and limits: Only a single clone (1 of 255 vaccine-induced clones in healthy vaccinees) cross-reacted with common cold coronaviruses.

Only in-frame clones appear in the TCRdb table, and some are missing; sequencing was by immunoSEQ multiplex PCR. The sample records roughly 20,000 clones, 68% being singletons. This clone has at least ten counts. Its antigen is not identified. ViraFEST expansion of antigen-specific CD4+ T cells with viral peptide pools preceded sequencing. It was after around eleven days of culture that CD4+ T cells were isolated. Nobody among the vaccine recipients had prior SARS-CoV-2 infection (nucleocapsid antibodies were negative). Some 2 million PBMC per well received approximately 10 IU/ml IL-2 and approximately 9.2 ug/ml peptides in culture. Both day 3 and day 7 saw half the medium replaced with IL-2 medium.

Material: CD4+ T cells from PBMCs cultured with HCoV-NL63 spike peptides, obtained before COVID-19 vaccination. The receptor comes from a human donor who received a COVID-19 vaccine. The chain links TRBV5-1 to TRBJ1-4, with D possibly being TRBD1 (6 bases). CDR3 DNA sequence: TGCGCCAGCAGCTTTCGGGGGGGCTATGATGAAAAACTGTTTTTT. This encodes CASSFRGGYDEKLFF.